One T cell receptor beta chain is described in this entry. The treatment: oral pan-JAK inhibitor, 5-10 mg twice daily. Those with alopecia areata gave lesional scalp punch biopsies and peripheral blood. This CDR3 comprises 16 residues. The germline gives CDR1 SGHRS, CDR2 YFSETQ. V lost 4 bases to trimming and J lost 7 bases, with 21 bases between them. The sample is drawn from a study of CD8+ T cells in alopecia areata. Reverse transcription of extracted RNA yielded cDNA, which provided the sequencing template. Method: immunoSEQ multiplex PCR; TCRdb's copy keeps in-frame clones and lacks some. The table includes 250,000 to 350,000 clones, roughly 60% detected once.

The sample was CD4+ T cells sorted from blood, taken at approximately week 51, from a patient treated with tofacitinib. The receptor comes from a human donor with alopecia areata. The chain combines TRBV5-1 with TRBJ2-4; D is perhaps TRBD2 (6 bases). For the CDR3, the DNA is TGCGCCAGCAGCCCCTGGACTACCTTGACGGGGAACATTCAGTACTTC. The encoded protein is CASSPWTTLTGNIQYF. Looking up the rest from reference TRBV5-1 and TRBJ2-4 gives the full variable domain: KAGVTQTPRYLIKTRGQQVTLSCSPISGHRSVSWYQQTPGQGLQFLFEYFSETQRNKGNFPGRFSGRQFSNSRSEMNVSTLELGDSALYLCASSPWTTLTGNIQYFGAGTRLSVL.